This TCR beta chain emerged from a study of T cell clonality in common variable immunodeficiency. Regarding the study as a whole: Patient heterogeneity in the CVID cohort limited correlations between repertoire features and clinical complications. Shared TCRbeta clones were fewer between CVID subjects than controls. What drives increased CVID clonality needs T cell subpopulation sequencing.

In this sample, this clone turned up a few times. The antigen is undetermined. Here immunoSEQ multiplex PCR was the method, and the copy in TCRdb shows in-frame clones only, minus some. The specimen has more than 30,000 clones, none found just once. This clonotype was sampled from a person aged 18 to 70 in good health. Sequenced: peripheral blood mononuclear cells.

Partial CDR3 DNA: TGTGCCAGCAGCTTAAATCCAGATGCCGGGGAG. Translated, it gives CASSLNPDAGE. The complete CDR3 protein is CASSLNPDAGELFF. This chain uses TRBV7-3 with TRBJ2-2; unclear D gene. The read stops 3 residues short of the end of the CDR3; the missing end is completed from the germline J gene. CDR1 SGHTA and CDR2 FQGTGA come from the germline V gene. The CDR3 runs to 14 residues. Trimming removed 1 base from V and 6 bases from J, with 9 bases in between.